The source of this T cell receptor beta chain is a study of post-analysis software for immune sequencing data. Germline V gene lookup returns CDR1 MNHEY and CDR2 SVGEGT. CDR3 size: 16 residues. The germline V and J ends were trimmed by 1 base and 2 bases, with 11 bases remaining between them. Unique molecular identifiers were carried by the TCR beta cDNA libraries. TCRdb reanalysed the PCR reads using MiXCR and keeps one entry per CDR3 protein. The sample lists 380,000 or so distinct CDR3 sequences; roughly 35% were seen once. This clonotype was seen a handful of times. Its antigen is unidentified. Study-wide results and caveats: Patients used a handful of TRBV segments, including TRBV5-6, TRBV5-1 and TRBV20-1, more often than controls.

The chain couples TRBV6-2 or TRBV6-3 to TRBJ2-2; D possibly corresponds to TRBD1 (6 bases). Sequencing was performed on blood. This receptor was identified in a girl between 5 and 17 years old with multiple sclerosis. The CDR3 region has the DNA TGTGCCAGCAGTTACTGGTGGACAGATAACACCGGGGAGCTGTTTTTT. It codes for CASSYWWTDNTGELFF.